This T cell receptor (beta chain) stems from a study of Graves' ophthalmopathy and Graves' hyperthyroidism. RNA transcripts provided the template for amplifying TCR beta CDR3 regions. The library came from an HTBI-primed first-round RT-PCR and a second-round multiplex PCR. TCRdb reprocessed the multiplex PCR reads via MiXCR and lists one record per CDR3 protein. Altogether some 210,000 distinct CDR3 sequences are present, around 28% being singletons, with the ten largest covering about 9.1%. Ten or more counts support this clonotype. This sequence may be a read error, since a much larger clone differs from it by one base. Sequencing was performed on peripheral blood. This clonotype was sampled from a man aged 50-60 years with Graves' ophthalmopathy.

The chain's CDR3 is CASSELTGRGTQYF. For the CDR3, the DNA is TGTGCCAGCAGTGAATTGACAGGGAGGGGGACCCAGTACTTC. This rearrangement joins TRBV2 to TRBJ2-5; D is possibly TRBD1 or TRBD2 (7 bases each). CDR1 and CDR2 (germline): SNHLY, FYNNEI. CDR3 length equals 14 residues. V was cut by 2 bases and J by 7 bases, with 14 bases left in between.